A selection of T cell receptor beta chains follows, all from one sample in a study of tumor-infiltrating lymphocytes in oesophageal squamous cell carcinoma. TCRdb re-called the PCR reads through MiXCR, storing one row per CDR3 protein. Of almost 20,000 distinct CDR3 sequences detected, 40% to 50% appear once; the ten largest clones hold around 35%. The sample taken for sequencing was esophageal tumor tissue. Source of these receptors: a male donor with esophageal squamous cell carcinoma. CDR3s leave out the opening cysteine and the closing phenylalanine or tryptophan. The D gene is left open where the match is weak.

j_call d_call v_call cdr3_aa
- - TRBV11-2 ASSMYQETQY
TRBJ2-1 - TRBV6-8 ASSGGWGRNEQF
TRBJ2-7 - TRBV6-2/TRBV6-3 ATAGQGVNFEQY
TRBJ1-3 - TRBV11-2 ASSLEGQGPVY
- - TRBV7-3 ASSPPGDHYNEQF
TRBJ1-5 TRBD1 TRBV12-3/TRBV12-4 ASSLAVRGRNQPQH
- - TRBV11-2 ASSLVPVRHNEQF
TRBJ2-4 TRBD1 TRBV11-2 ASSRNRGAYNSPPH
TRBJ2-3 - TRBV7-9 ASSHSSGRLVRREY
- TRBD1 TRBV28 ASHVSGQGNEQY
TRBJ2-2 - TRBV10-2 ASSVQVNTGELF
- - TRBV25-1 ASSGSGPGNEQF
- - TRBV12-3/TRBV12-4 ASRTTGSYEQY
TRBJ2-1 TRBD2 TRBV6-1 ASRPSSGGRKNEQF
TRBJ2-6 - TRBV27 ASSLIRQSGANVLT
- TRBD1 TRBV7-8 ASSLPPGTGSVEQY
TRBJ2-3 - TRBV6-5 ASSRSRDTQY
TRBJ2-5 - TRBV7-6 ASSSLGVEETQY
- TRBD2 TRBV7-9 ASSFSLAGTSTDTQY
- TRBD1 TRBV20-1 SAQTGGTEAF
TRBJ2-5 TRBD2 TRBV7-8 ASSSRTSGSQETQY
TRBJ2-2 TRBD1 TRBV6-1 ASRIRQGALTGELF
TRBJ1-4 - TRBV20-1 SAGKGEKLF
TRBJ2-3 TRBD2 TRBV7-3 ASSLTSYGTDTQY
- - TRBV10-2 ASSDRQGDYNEQF
TRBJ2-7 - TRBV20-1 SARSRSGGDTYEQY
TRBJ2-3 - TRBV28 ASRSPLGTDTQY
- TRBD2 TRBV7-3 ASSLDSGRPGRETQY
TRBJ2-1 - TRBV10-3 AISESHSKGNEQF
- - TRBV7-6 ASSLSHVPGFYGYT
- TRBD1 TRBV7-2 ASSLTTGQGYEQY
TRBJ1-4 TRBD1 TRBV7-2 ASSPQGARTEKLF
TRBJ2-1 - TRBV5-5 ASRVTSNEQF
TRBJ2-5 TRBD1 TRBV18 ASSPAGQGFGETQY
TRBJ2-7 - TRBV6-1 ASSEVRRSYEQY
TRBJ2-3 - TRBV7-4 ASSHLGDTSTDTQY
- - TRBV4-2 ASSQGSGGGLETQY
- - TRBV7-2 ASSLDERLGQF
TRBJ2-3 TRBD2 TRBV6-2/TRBV6-3 ASSYSEAGGTDTQY